The entry that follows covers one TCR beta chain sequence. This entry comes from a study of T-cell reconstitution after alpha-beta-depleted transplantation in children. Researchers prepared the TCRbeta library using unique molecular identifiers, the study reports. One entry per CDR3 protein, called by TCRdb with MiXCR from the PCR reads. This sample has about 900,000 distinct CDR3 sequences, with about 31% found just once. This CDR3 contains 14 residues. V lost 2 bases and J 8 bases, leaving 13 bases between the germline ends. Per germline, CDR1 SEHNR and CDR2 FQNEAQ (reference sequence). The sequence was collected from a boy under three years old who had a stem cell transplant for SCID, so the T cells may come from the graft donor. The chain employs TRBV7-9 and TRBJ2-1; D gene unclear. This specimen consisted of PBMCs, mostly from graft donor cells, obtained 360 days after TCRalphabeta/CD19-depleted stem cell transplant. CDR3 sequence (DNA): TGTGCCAGCAGCTTACCTGATCGCTCGGATGAGCAGTTCTTC. Its protein product is CASSLPDRSDEQFF. The entire variable domain, with the rest obtained from reference TRBV7-9 and TRBJ2-1, is as follows: DTGVSQNPRHKITKRGQNVTFRCDPISEHNRLYWYRQTLGQGPEFLTYFQNEAQLEKSRLLSDRFSAERPKGSFSTLEIQRTEQGDSAMYLCASSLPDRSDEQFFGPGTRLTVL.